This T cell receptor (beta chain) was identified in a study of blood T cell repertoires in COVID-19. Overall study: The United States, Italy and Spain provided the acute and convalescent COVID-19 samples.

Germline lookup yields CDR1 SGDLS and CDR2 YYNGEE. With 0 bases removed from V and 0 bases from J, the gap between germline ends came to 7 bases. The CDR3 is 15 amino acids. Original processing notes: Estimated nucleated cell counts came from reference gene primer amplification. The protocol was immunoSEQ multiplex PCR, while the TCRdb copy is restricted to in-frame clones and leaves out a portion. V, J and clone size are taken as reported in that table, and D and trimming were inferred from the DNA itself. The sample yields some 120,000 clones, 90% to 95% seen once. V and J are TRBV9 and TRBJ2-1; D call uncertain. Sequencing was done on a sample of peripheral blood. This TCR derives from a man aged 45-65 years with COVID-19, enrolled during active disease. CDR3 residues: CASSVDPGSYNEQFF. The CDR3 region has the DNA TGTGCCAGCAGCGTAGATCCGGGCTCCTACAATGAGCAGTTCTTC.